The 21 T cell receptor beta chains below come from one sample, sequenced in a study of read filtering for tumor transcriptome and immune sequencing. This library used roughly 400 ng RNA and molecular barcoded adaptors spanning alpha/delta and beta/gamma chains. Using its own MiXCR run on the reads, TCRdb lists one record per CDR3 protein. This sample has 100,000 to 150,000 distinct CDR3 sequences, with over 10% found just once. The sample consisted of a population of CD138-negative cells sorted from bone marrow. Receptor source: a donor aged 40 or older with multiple myeloma.

The sample holds many counts of this clonotype. The chain combines TRBV29-1 with TRBJ2-1; 9 bases are a match to TRBD2. CDR1 SQVTM and CDR2 ANQGSEA come from the germline V gene. CDR3 length: 14 residues. Germline trimming cut 5 bases from V and 6 bases from J; bases unmatched to any gene: 8. In DNA, the CDR3 is TGCAGCGTTACAGGGCGCGGGAGGGTCAATGAGCAGTTCTTC. Amino acid sequence: CSVTGRGRVNEQFF.

This clonotype came up many times. This chain's CDR3 is CASSGTGGYNEQFF. Written as DNA, the CDR3 is TGTGCCAGTTCCGGGACAGGGGGCTACAATGAGCAGTTCTTC. This chain uses TRBV19 with TRBJ2-1; 11 bases map to TRBD1. Germline lookup yields CDR1 LNHDA and CDR2 SQIVND (reference sequence). Germline trimming cut 8 bases from V and 3 bases from J; bases unmatched to any gene: 3. The CDR3 covers 14 residues.

This clonotype occurred many times. The chain uses TRBV20-1 and TRBJ1-2; maybe TRBD1 (6 bases). From germline, CDR1 is DFQATT and CDR2 SNEGSKA (reference sequence). With 6 bases removed from V and 0 bases from J, the gap between germline ends came to 14 bases. The CDR3 runs to 14 residues. The CDR3 DNA is TGCAGTGCAGGGCGGGACACTTCTAACTATGGCTACACCTTC. This gives the protein CSAGRDTSNYGYTF.

This clonotype has at least ten counts. The J gene is TRBJ2-7, the V gene TRBV4-2, with D hard to call. Germline CDR1 reads LGHNA; CDR2 reads YNFKEQ. The V end lost 3 bases, the J end lost 3 bases, and 15 bases lay between the germline ends. This CDR3 contains 15 residues. The CDR3 loop reads CASSQGPGDSYEQYF. CDR3 coding DNA: TGTGCCAGCAGCCAGGGCCCTGGGGATAGCTACGAGCAGTACTTC.

This clonotype occurred many times. V and J are TRBV28 and TRBJ2-7, with TRBD1 as a possible D gene (5 bases). Trimming stripped 6 bases from V and 5 bases from J, with 20 bases between. The CDR3 sequence is 15 residues long. Germline loops: CDR1 MDHEN, CDR2 SYDVKM. The CDR3 sequence: CASRGPGQPPHEQYF. As DNA, the CDR3 is TGTGCCAGCAGAGGCCCCGGACAACCCCCCCACGAGCAGTACTTC.

This clonotype was counted at least ten times. The V gene is TRBV5-1, the J gene TRBJ2-2; D gene uncertain. V was shortened by 0 bases and J by 7 bases, with 7 bases between the two germline ends. Per the germline V gene, CDR1 is SGHRS and CDR2 is YFSETQ. The CDR3 sequence is 13 residues long. The CDR3 nucleotides read TGCGCCAGCAGCTTGGGGGCGGACGGGGAGCTGTTTTTT. This sequence encodes CASSLGADGELFF.

This clonotype came up many times. V gene TRBV20-1 combines with J gene TRBJ2-3; D ambiguous. The CDR3 totals 11 residues. Germline V CDR1 and CDR2: DFQATT, SNEGSKA (reference sequence). V was trimmed by 6 bases and J by 5 bases, leaving 9 bases between them. In nucleotides, the CDR3 is TGCAGTGCGGATTATGGAGATACGCAGTATTTT. This encodes CSADYGDTQYF.

The sample holds many counts of this clonotype. The V call is TRBV6-2 or TRBV6-3, the J call TRBJ1-5; TRBD1 matches 8 bases. This CDR3 is 14 amino acids long. After removal of 5 bases from V and 7 bases from J, the junction contained 7 bases not matched to a gene. CDR1 and CDR2 from the germline V gene are MNHEY and SVGEGT. The CDR3 coding sequence is TGTGCCAGCAGTCTACAGGGGGACGGGCAGCCCCAGCATTTT. Amino acids: CASSLQGDGQPQHF.

This clonotype has ten or more counts. The chain is built from TRBV5-1 and TRBJ2-3; unclear D gene. V was trimmed by 0 bases and J by 0 bases, leaving 8 bases between them. Germline V gene lookup returns CDR1 SGHRS and CDR2 YFSETQ. This CDR3 has 15 residues. The CDR3 DNA is TGCGCCAGCAGCTTGGAGTCGAGCAGCACAGATACGCAGTATTTT. Translating gives CASSLESSSTDTQYF. The full variable domain, completed using reference TRBV5-1 and TRBJ2-3, is KAGVTQTPRYLIKTRGQQVTLSCSPISGHRSVSWYQQTPGQGLQFLFEYFSETQRNKGNFPGRFSGRQFSNSRSEMNVSTLELGDSALYLCASSLESSSTDTQYFGPGTRLTVL.

A word on this clonotype: This may come from a read error, since a much larger clone is one base off. The rearrangement links TRBV7-9 to TRBJ2-1; 13 nucleotides align to TRBD2. Germline values: CDR1 SEHNR, CDR2 FQNEAQ (reference sequence). There are 17 residues in the CDR3. V was pared by 4 bases and J by 8 bases, with 11 bases of the junction left unmatched. CDR3 sequence: CASSSGLAGDGGDEQFF. CDR3 in DNA: TGTGCCAGCAGCTCCGGACTAGCGGGAGATGGTGGGGATGAGCAGTTCTTC.

Ten or more counts support this clonotype. V gene TRBV5-1 combines with J gene TRBJ2-3, with unresolved D. The germline gives CDR1 SGHRS, CDR2 YFSETQ. The length of the CDR3 is 15 residues. V lost 1 base, J lost 0 bases, and 9 bases lay in between. The CDR3 nucleotides are TGCGCCAGCAGCTTGACACTATCTAGCACAGATACGCAGTATTTT. This encodes CASSLTLSSTDTQYF.

This clonotype was seen many times. This chain connects TRBV12-3 or TRBV12-4 to TRBJ2-7; D call uncertain. The CDR3 extends over 12 amino acids. Trimming pared 6 bases from V and 13 bases from J, leaving 19 bases between. CDR3 loop: CASSPDSPSPYF. The CDR3, as DNA: TGTGCCAGCAGCCCCGACTCTCCGTCACCTTACTTC.

This clonotype showed up many times. The chain is built from TRBV20-1 and TRBJ2-5; D is tentatively TRBD1 or TRBD2 (6 bases each). Germline CDR1 is DFQATT and CDR2 is SNEGSKA (reference sequence). Trimming removed 5 bases from V and 5 bases from J, with 15 bases in between. The CDR3 consists of 13 residues. CDR3 residues: CSADDRGLETQYF. Here the CDR3 DNA reads TGCAGTGCTGATGACCGGGGGCTGGAGACCCAGTACTTC.

Many counts were recorded for this clonotype. The CDR3 is CASSPGLAGVEQYF. The CDR3 bases are TGTGCCAGCAGTCCGGGACTAGCGGGAGTCGAGCAGTACTTC. The chain employs TRBV6-5 and TRBJ2-7, with 14 bases identical to TRBD2. CDR3 length: 14 amino acids. V dropped 5 bases and J dropped 6; count of bases not matched to a gene: 3. CDR1 is MNHEY, CDR2 SVGAGI, per germline.

Many counts were recorded for this clonotype. CDR3 residues: CASSYSAGRPLYNEQFF. The DNA of the CDR3 is TGTGCCAGCAGTTACTCTGCGGGTAGACCCTTGTACAATGAGCAGTTCTTC. J is TRBJ2-1 and V is TRBV6-2 or TRBV6-3; D perhaps matches TRBD2 (5 bases). Per the germline V gene, CDR1 is MNHEY and CDR2 is SVGEGT. The CDR3 extends over 17 amino acids. V lost 0 bases and J lost 4, with 16 bases in between.

In this sample, this clonotype turned up many times. J is TRBJ1-1 and V is TRBV6-1; TRBD1 agrees at 7 bases. The CDR3 has 13 residues. V shed 6 bases, J shed 6 bases, and the junction held 7 bases outside the gene matches. Germline CDR1 MNHNS, CDR2 SASEGT. In DNA form, the CDR3 reads TGTGCCAGCAGCACCGACAGGGATGCTGAAGCTTTCTTT. Its protein is CASSTDRDAEAFF.

This clonotype was seen ten or more times. The rearrangement joins TRBV6-5 to TRBJ2-1, with 8 bases aligning to TRBD1. Germline values: CDR1 MNHEY, CDR2 SVGAGI. The CDR3 totals 15 residues. The junction had 9 bases not matched to a gene; V was cut back by 6 bases and J by 5 bases. CDR3 in amino acids: CASRGPGGGHNEQFF. The CDR3 bases are TGTGCCAGCAGGGGACCAGGGGGCGGCCACAATGAGCAGTTCTTC.

This clonotype appeared many times. This chain joins TRBV29-1 and TRBJ2-1; 11 bases line up with TRBD1. Germline CDR1 and CDR2: SQVTM and ANQGSEA. The CDR3 runs to 14 residues. V trimming: 6 bases; J trimming: 8 bases; junction bases outside the gene matches: 9. The CDR3 protein is CSVGRDRGVYEQFF. In DNA, the CDR3 is TGCAGCGTGGGCCGGGACAGGGGGGTCTATGAGCAGTTCTTC.

This clonotype was found a few times. The chain joins TRBV15 to TRBJ1-5; 8 bases map to TRBD1. V dropped 0 bases and J dropped 0; count of bases not matched to a gene: 7. The length of the CDR3 is 18 residues. Germline values: CDR1 LNHNV, CDR2 YYDKDF (reference sequence). The CDR3 DNA follows: TGTGCCACCAGCAGAGATGGGGGGACAGGCCTTAGCAATCAGCCCCAGCATTTT. It yields the protein CATSRDGGTGLSNQPQHF.

In this sample, this clonotype turned up many times. The chain uses TRBV7-2 and TRBJ2-5; 9 bases match TRBD2. Germline V CDR1 and CDR2: SGHTA, FQGNSA. The CDR3 has 14 amino acids. V shed 5 bases, J shed 2 bases, and the junction held 3 bases outside the gene matches. DNA of the CDR3: TGTGCCAGCAGCAGTAGCGGGAGTCAAGAGACCCAGTACTTC. This codes for CASSSSGSQETQYF.

Ten or more counts support this clonotype. This chain joins TRBV27 and TRBJ2-1; 9 bases map to TRBD2. CDR3 length: 15 residues. The junction had 12 bases not matched to a gene; V was cut back by 7 bases and J by 8 bases. CDR1 and CDR2 from the germline V gene are MNHEY and SMNVEV (reference sequence). CDR3 DNA sequence: TGTGCCAGCACCCCTCGGGCGGGGGGGCCCGATGAGCAGTTCTTC. Protein: CASTPRAGGPDEQFF.